Listed here are 5 T cell receptor beta chains from one sample, sequenced in a study of T cells in Graves' hyperthyroidism and ophthalmopathy (dated by TCRdb to between 2018 and 2021). The protocol used for the library was multiplex PCR. The reads were generated on an Illumina HiSeq 2000. The TCR beta CDR3 regions were amplified from RNA transcripts. For the first round of RT-PCR on the TCR CDR3, the HTBI primer set was used together with the Qiagen OneStep RT-PCR kit. TCRdb trimmed public reads at Q25 via fastp, called clones via MiXCR and kept in-frame beta chains. Each CDR3 protein appears once, grouped with its most common genes and DNA. In all, the sample holds around 250,000 distinct CDR3 sequences, and roughly 14% of those were seen once. The ten largest clones represent 13% of the sample. Source material: blood. The receptors come from a woman between 35 and 50 years old with Graves' hyperthyroidism that later progressed to Graves' ophthalmopathy.

The J gene is TRBJ2-1, the V gene TRBV6-5; 7 positions agree with TRBD1. V lost 2 bases and J lost 9; bases outside the gene matches: 10. CDR1 is MNHEY and CDR2 is SVGAGI in the germline V gene. There are 15 residues in the CDR3. The CDR3 sequence is CASSYPRGRAGEQFF. The CDR3 DNA is TGTGCCAGCAGTTACCCGAGGGGGCGGGCGGGTGAGCAGTTCTTC.

This clonotype was counted ten times or more. The chain couples TRBV28 to TRBJ2-7; 7 bases are shared with TRBD2. CDR1 is MDHEN and CDR2 is SYDVKM in the germline V gene. The length of the CDR3 is 16 residues. V lost 6 bases, J lost 4 bases, and 15 bases stayed unmatched. The CDR3 bases are TGTGCCAGCAGCCGGGGGGTGGCCAGGGATGCTTACGAGCAGTACTTC. Translation: CASSRGVARDAYEQYF.

This clonotype was picked up many times. The chain recombines TRBV28 with TRBJ1-6; D is perhaps TRBD1 (6 bases). CDR1 is MDHEN, CDR2 SYDVKM, per germline. The CDR3 has 17 amino acids. Trimming cost V 5 bases and J 11 bases, with 25 bases left between them. The CDR3 coding sequence is TGTGCCAGCAGTAACCCCAGGGGTTTAGGAGTTTCTCCACCCCTCCACTTT. This sequence encodes CASSNPRGLGVSPPLHF.

This clonotype was detected ten times or more. The gene calls are TRBV11-2 and TRBJ2-7; 11 bases agree with TRBD2. The CDR3 loop spans 18 amino acids. J gave up 0 bases and V 6 bases, and 13 bases lay outside the gene matches. CDR1 is SGHAT, CDR2 FQNNGV, per germline. CDR3 nucleotide sequence: TGTGCCAGCAGGCGTTGGGGTAGCGGGAGGGTAAGCTCCTACGAGCAGTACTTC. This gives the protein CASRRWGSGRVSSYEQYF.

This clonotype was found many times. The chain has TRBV6-2 or TRBV6-3 and TRBJ2-7; perhaps D is TRBD1 or TRBD2 (5 bases each). Looked up from germline, CDR1 is MNHEY and CDR2 is SVGEGT. This CDR3 has 14 residues. Trimming removed 3 bases at V and 3 bases at J, with 12 bases between. Here the CDR3 reads CASSYLGPSYEQYF. The DNA of the CDR3 is TGTGCCAGCAGTTATTTGGGACCGAGCTACGAGCAGTACTTC.